This T cell receptor beta chain was obtained from a study of CD8+ T cells in alopecia areata. The V gene's germline CDR1 is SNHLY and CDR2 FYNNEI. V lost 10 bases, J lost 1 base, and 6 bases stayed unmatched. The CDR3 runs 13 residues. In each case, RNA was isolated and then reverse transcribed into cDNA as the sequencing template. Assay: immunoSEQ multiplex PCR; the TCRdb copy retains only in-frame clones and omits some. This table holds some 20,000 clones, roughly two thirds found once. Sorting separated CD25+CD127- cells from the CD4+ cells of a few patients. The sequenced sample consisted of CD4+ Tregs sorted from blood. The gene calls are TRBV2 and TRBJ1-1; TRBD1 aligns across 7 bases. The sequence was collected from a human donor with alopecia areata. The CDR3 is CAIRTGTNTEAFF. For the CDR3, the DNA is TGTGCCATACGGACAGGAACGAACACTGAAGCTTTCTTT.